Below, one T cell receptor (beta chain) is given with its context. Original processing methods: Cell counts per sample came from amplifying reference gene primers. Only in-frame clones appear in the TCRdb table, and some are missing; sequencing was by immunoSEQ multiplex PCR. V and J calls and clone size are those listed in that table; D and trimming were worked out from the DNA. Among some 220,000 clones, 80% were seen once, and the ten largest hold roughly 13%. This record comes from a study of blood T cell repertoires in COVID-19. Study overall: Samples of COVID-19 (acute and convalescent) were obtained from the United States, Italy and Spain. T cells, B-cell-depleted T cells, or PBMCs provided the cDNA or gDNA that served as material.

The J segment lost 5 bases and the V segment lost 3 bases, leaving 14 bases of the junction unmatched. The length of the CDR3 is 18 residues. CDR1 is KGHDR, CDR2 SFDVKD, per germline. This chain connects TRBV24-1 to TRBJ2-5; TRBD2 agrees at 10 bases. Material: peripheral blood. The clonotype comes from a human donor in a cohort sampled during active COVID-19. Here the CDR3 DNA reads TGTGCCACCAGTGATGTCTCCGGGACTAGCGATCCGATTGAGACCCAGTACTTC. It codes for CATSDVSGTSDPIETQYF.